This T cell receptor beta chain was sequenced during a study of control samples from healthy donors and cancer patients. This CDR3 is built from 19 residues. TCRdb's table, derived via immunoSEQ multiplex PCR, lists solely in-frame clones and lacks some. The sample yields roughly 130,000 clones, 85% to 95% seen once. The sequence came from a man aged 60 to 75 with colorectal cancer. The sample was PBMCs. V gene TRBV1 combines with J gene TRBJ1-6. TRBV1 is a pseudogene segment. The CDR3 DNA sequence: TGCACCAGCAGCCACGACCCCCCTGGGGGGGGCGTAAGGAATTCACCCCTCCACTTT. Its translation: CTSSHDPPGGGVRNSPLHF.